Following are 11 T cell receptor beta chains from one sample sequenced in a study of spatial heterogeneity in lung cancer. MiXCR, applied by TCRdb to the 5' RACE reads, yields one record per CDR3 protein. The data hold more than 15,000 distinct CDR3 sequences, with more than 5% observed a single time. The time point was: sample taken at primary tumor resection. These TCRs are of unknown antigen specificity. Study results and caveats: For expanded intratumoral alpha and beta TCRs, counts tracked tumor mutation counts.

This sample comprised lung tumor tissue, obtained at surgery. The receptors here all came from a male donor with early-stage non-small cell lung cancer.

This clonotype was detected ten times or more. This beta chain turned up in a library designed for alpha chains; as an off-target read, its abundance says little. The chain is built from TRBV5-4 and TRBJ1-2, with D possibly being TRBD1 (5 bases). Per the germline V gene, CDR1 is SGHNT and CDR2 is YYREEE (reference sequence). CDR3 size: 14 residues. Trimming removed 4 bases from V and 8 bases from J, with 18 bases in between. The CDR3 bases are TGTGCCAGCAGCCCGAACGGGGCCGTGTGGGGCTACACCTTC. Translated, it gives CASSPNGAVWGYTF.

This clonotype has a count of ten or more. Within a library made for alpha chains, this beta chain is off target, and its count is uninformative. The gene calls are TRBV6-5 and TRBJ1-2; 7 bases align to TRBD1. Germline CDR1 MNHEY, CDR2 SVGAGI. V was pared by 1 base and J by 0 bases, with 8 bases of the junction left unmatched. The CDR3 contains 17 residues. CDR3 coding DNA: TGTGCCAGCAGTTACTACTCAGGGGGATACGCTAACTATGGCTACACCTTC. Protein: CASSYYSGGYANYGYTF.

This clonotype was picked up many times. Found in a library prepared for alpha chains, this beta chain is an off-target read, and its abundance has little meaning. The chain carries TRBV20-1 and TRBJ2-1, with D unclear. Per the germline V gene, CDR1 is DFQATT and CDR2 is SNEGSKA (reference sequence). The CDR3 runs 14 residues. The V and J ends lost 4 bases and 4 bases respectively, with 14 bases between them. CDR3 coding DNA: TGCAGTGCTAAGGATTTTTTGCATTACAATGAGCAGTTCTTC. Amino acids: CSAKDFLHYNEQFF.

This clonotype has a count of ten or more. The size of this beta chain means little, since it is a stray read in a library made for alpha chains. This chain connects TRBV7-9 to TRBJ2-5, with a possible D match to TRBD2 (6 bases). CDR3 length: 14 residues. Germline V gives CDR1 SEHNR, CDR2 FQNEAQ (reference sequence). V gave up 5 bases and J gave up 3 bases, with 13 bases separating them. CDR3 sequence: CASSLLAREETQYF. CDR3 DNA: TGTGCCAGCAGCCTTCTAGCGAGGGAAGAGACCCAGTACTTC.

Concerning this clonotype itself: Since it is a stray read in a library aimed at alpha chains, this beta chain has a size that is not meaningful. The chain joins TRBV7-3 to TRBJ2-7, with TRBD1 matching over 11 bases. J lost 4 bases, V lost 5 bases, and 10 bases had no gene match. Looked up from germline, CDR1 is SGHTA and CDR2 is FQGTGA. The CDR3 loop spans 16 amino acids. The CDR3 loop is CASSPDRGRSGYEQYF. CDR3 bases: TGTGCCAGCAGCCCGGACAGGGGGCGCTCGGGTTACGAGCAGTACTTC.

This clonotype was counted once. This beta chain represents an off-target read in a library built for alpha chains; its size is of limited meaning. This chain joins TRBV20-1 and TRBJ2-5; D tentatively fits TRBD1 or TRBD2 (6 bases each). The CDR3 consists of 13 residues. Trimming cost V 6 bases and J 7 bases, with 18 bases left between them. The germline V gene has CDR1 DFQATT and CDR2 SNEGSKA (reference sequence). CDR3 region: CSAIPGGTGTQYF. The CDR3 DNA sequence: TGCAGTGCCATCCCCGGGGGCACGGGGACCCAGTACTTC.

A word on this clonotype: This beta chain is a stray sequence in a library constructed for alpha chains; its clone size is not meaningful. V usage is TRBV20-1 and J usage is TRBJ1-4, with no clear D. The CDR3 sequence is 15 residues long. Germline V gene sequence: CDR1 DFQATT, CDR2 SNEGSKA (reference sequence). Trimming cost V 5 bases and J 0 bases, with 13 bases left between them. In DNA, the CDR3 is TGCAGTGCTGCCCCGGACTCGGCAACTAATGAAAAACTGTTTTTT. Translating it yields CSAAPDSATNEKLFF.

This clonotype showed up many times. This beta chain is a stray sequence in a library constructed for alpha chains; its clone size is not meaningful. The V call is TRBV27, the J call TRBJ2-7, with TRBD1 as a possible D gene (5 bases). Trimming pared 6 bases from V and 3 bases from J, leaving 21 bases between. Germline V gives CDR1 MNHEY, CDR2 SMNVEV (reference sequence). The CDR3 is 16 amino acids. The CDR3, as DNA: TGTGCCAGCAGACCCGACGTAGGTAGGGGAAGCTACGAGCAGTACTTC. Protein: CASRPDVGRGSYEQYF.

Within the sample, this clonotype is medium-sized (0.01 to 0.1%). This beta chain is an unintended read in a library built for alpha chains; its size means little. V and J are TRBV20-1 and TRBJ1-6, with D tentatively TRBD1 (5 bases). Germline CDR1 and CDR2: DFQATT and SNEGSKA (reference sequence). CDR3 length equals 15 residues. Deletions cut 0 bases from V and 9 bases from J, with 15 bases between. The CDR3 sequence is CSARDQLTGGSPLHF. The CDR3 region has the DNA TGCAGTGCTAGAGATCAATTGACTGGGGGTTCACCCCTCCACTTT.

In its sample, this clonotype was seen many times. The library was built for alpha chains, so this beta chain is an off-target read and its size means little. This chain uses TRBV4-3 with TRBJ1-2; D unclear. This CDR3 comprises 15 residues. The V gene's germline CDR1 is LGHNA and CDR2 YSLEER. V lost 1 base, J lost 3 bases, and 12 bases lay in between. The CDR3 loop reads CASSQVWKGDYGYTF. The DNA for the CDR3 is TGCGCCAGCAGCCAAGTTTGGAAGGGAGACTATGGCTACACCTTC.

This clonotype was observed many times. This beta chain is an off-target read within a library intended for alpha chains, so its frequency means little. The CDR3 DNA sequence: TGTGCCAGCACGCTTGGCCGGACCTCGAGAGGTCACACTGAAGCTTTCTTT. Translated: CASTLGRTSRGHTEAFF. This chain uses TRBV6-1 with TRBJ1-1, with D uncertain. V was trimmed by 7 bases and J by 3 bases, leaving 24 bases between them. The CDR3 runs 17 residues. Germline CDR1 and CDR2: MNHNS and SASEGT.